This T cell receptor beta chain was profiled in a study of CD8 T cells in Susac syndrome. The CDR3 covers 18 residues. Trimming cost V 3 bases and J 8 bases; bases outside gene matches: 16. Germline V gene lookup returns CDR1 SGHAT and CDR2 FQDESV (reference sequence). Reverse transcription of roughly 0.5 to 1 ug RNA was carried out with random hexamers. MiXCR was run by TCRdb on the immunoSEQ multiplex PCR reads, yielding one entry per CDR3 protein. The sample includes a few hundred thousand distinct CDR3 sequences, roughly 90% seen only once; the top ten take less than 0.15%. The sample taken for sequencing was CD8+ T cells from PBMCs. The clonotype comes from a human donor with multiple sclerosis. The V call is TRBV11-1, the J call TRBJ2-1; 10 bases fit TRBD2. The CDR3, as DNA: TGTGCCAGCAGCTTCCCCATCAACTCCACTAGCGGGACGGATGAGCAGTTCTTC. Protein: CASSFPINSTSGTDEQFF.